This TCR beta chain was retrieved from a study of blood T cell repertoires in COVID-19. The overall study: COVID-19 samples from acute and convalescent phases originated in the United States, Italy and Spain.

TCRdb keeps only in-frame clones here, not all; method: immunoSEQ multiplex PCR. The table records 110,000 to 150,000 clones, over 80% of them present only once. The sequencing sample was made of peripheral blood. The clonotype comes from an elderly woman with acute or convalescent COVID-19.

CDR3 amino acids: CSVSQAQETQYF. The CDR3 DNA sequence: TGCAGCGTCTCCCAGGCCCAAGAGACCCAGTACTTC. The chain uses TRBV29-1 and TRBJ2-5; no clear D. From germline, CDR1 is SQVTM and CDR2 ANQGSEA. V shed 6 bases and J shed 1 base, with 9 bases lying between them. The CDR3 covers 12 residues.